This T cell receptor beta chain was identified during a study of blood T cell repertoires in COVID-19. Looking at the study overall: Samples taken during acute and convalescent COVID-19 were collected in the United States, Italy and Spain. T cells, B-cell-depleted T cells, or PBMCs provided the cDNA or gDNA that served as material.

Libraries were prepared by immunoSEQ multiplex PCR; TCRdb keeps only in-frame clonotypes and omits some of them. The sample includes 20,000 or so clones, around 92% of them seen just once. The germline V and J ends were trimmed by 3 bases and 0 bases, with 6 bases remaining between them. The CDR3 totals 13 residues. Germline V lookup: CDR1 SGHDT, CDR2 YYEEEE. The TCR originated in a woman in her seventies with active COVID-19. The sequenced sample was peripheral blood. The chain joins TRBV5-6 to TRBJ1-2, with a possible D match to TRBD1 (6 bases). The CDR3 protein is CASSYRANYGYTF. In nucleotides, the CDR3 is TGTGCCAGCAGCTACAGGGCTAACTATGGCTACACCTTC.